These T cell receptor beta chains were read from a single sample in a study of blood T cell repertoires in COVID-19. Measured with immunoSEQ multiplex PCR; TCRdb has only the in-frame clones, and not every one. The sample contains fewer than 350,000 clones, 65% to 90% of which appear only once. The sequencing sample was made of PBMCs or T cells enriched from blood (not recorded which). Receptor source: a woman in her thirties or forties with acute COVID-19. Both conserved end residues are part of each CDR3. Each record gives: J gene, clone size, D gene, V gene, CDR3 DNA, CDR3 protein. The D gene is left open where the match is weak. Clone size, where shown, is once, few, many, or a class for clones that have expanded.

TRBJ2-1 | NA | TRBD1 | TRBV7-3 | TGTGCCAGCAGCTTAGGGACAGGGAATGAGCAGTTCTTC | CASSLGTGNEQFF
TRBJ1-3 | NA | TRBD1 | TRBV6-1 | TGTGCCAGCAGTGAAGCTGCTGGGACAGCAGGGTACTTTGACACCATATATTTT | CASSEAAGTAGYFDTIYF
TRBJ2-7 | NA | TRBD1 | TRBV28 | TGTGCCAGCAGTTTAAACAGGGGTTACGAGCAGTACTTC | CASSLNRGYEQYF
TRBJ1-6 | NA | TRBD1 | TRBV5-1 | TGCGCCAGCAGTCCCACAGGGGGCGAGGATTCACCCCTCCACTTT | CASSPTGGEDSPLHF
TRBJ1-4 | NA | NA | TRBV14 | TGTGCCAGCAGCCAAGAGTTCCCCGGGATAACTGAAAAACTGTTTTTT | CASSQEFPGITEKLFF
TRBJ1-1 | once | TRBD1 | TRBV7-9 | TGTGCCAGCAACGGACAGGGACGTTACACTGAAGCTTTCTTT | CASNGQGRYTEAFF
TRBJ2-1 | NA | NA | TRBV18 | TGTGCCAGCTCTCAGACAGCATACAATGAGCAGTTCTTC | CASSQTAYNEQFF
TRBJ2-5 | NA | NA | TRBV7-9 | TGTGCCAGCAGCTTACGGGAGAAGACCCAGTACTTC | CASSLREKTQYF
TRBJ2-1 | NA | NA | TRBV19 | TGTGCCACCAAGGGGGAGGGGTGGAAAACCAATGAGCAGTTCTTC | CATKGEGWKTNEQFF
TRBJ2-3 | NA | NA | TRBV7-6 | TGTGCCAGCAGCTTGGTACCGGGTGAACTTCCGACGCGGAGCACAGATACGCAGTATTTT | CASSLVPGELPTRSTDTQYF
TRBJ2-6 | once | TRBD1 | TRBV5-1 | TGCGCCAGCAGCTCCGGGACAGGCAGCTCTGGGGCCAACGTCCTGACTTTC | CASSSGTGSSGANVLTF
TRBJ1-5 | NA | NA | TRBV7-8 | TGTGCCAGCAGCCCCGAACACCTTGTGCCCCAGCATTTT | CASSPEHLVPQHF
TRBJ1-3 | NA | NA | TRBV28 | TGTGCCAGCAGTTCCTCAGGGAAAGGAAACACCATATATTTT | CASSSSGKGNTIYF
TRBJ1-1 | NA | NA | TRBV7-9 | TGTGCCAGCAGCTTCCTCAGCGCTATGAACACTGAAGCTTTCTTT | CASSFLSAMNTEAFF
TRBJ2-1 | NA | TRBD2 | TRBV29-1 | TGCAGCGTCGCCCCTAGCGGGAGGAAATACAATGAGCAGTTCTTC | CSVAPSGRKYNEQFF
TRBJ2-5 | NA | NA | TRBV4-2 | TGTGCCAGCAGCCAAGGAACAGCTTTGTACCAAGAGACCCAGTACTTC | CASSQGTALYQETQYF
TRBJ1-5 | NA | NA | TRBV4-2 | TGTGCCAGCAGCCAAGGCCAGGGAGGCGGGAGCAATCAGCCCCAGCATTTT | CASSQGQGGGSNQPQHF
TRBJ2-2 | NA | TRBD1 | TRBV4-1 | TGCGCCAGCAGCCGACAGGGAGCTATAACTCCCACCGGGGAGCTGTTTTTT | CASSRQGAITPTGELFF
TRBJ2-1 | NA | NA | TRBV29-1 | TGCAGCGAAAGTACTGACTCGTACAATGAGCAGTTCTTC | CSESTDSYNEQFF
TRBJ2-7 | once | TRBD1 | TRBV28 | TGTGCCAGCACCCCGGGACAGCCCCTCTCCTACGAGCAGTACTTC | CASTPGQPLSYEQYF
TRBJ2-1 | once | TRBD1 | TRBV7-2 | TGTGCCAGCAGCAACAAACAGGGGGGCTCCTACAATGAGCAGTTCTTC | CASSNKQGGSYNEQFF
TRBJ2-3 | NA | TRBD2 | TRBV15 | TGTGCCACCAGCCCGGAGGGTCCAGCGGGAGGGCTGGATACGCAGTATTTT | CATSPEGPAGGLDTQYF
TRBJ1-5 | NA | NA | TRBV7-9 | TGTGCCAGCAGCTTGCAGGGAAGCAATCAGCCCCAGCATTTT | CASSLQGSNQPQHF
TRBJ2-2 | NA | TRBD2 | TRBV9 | TGTGCCAGCAGCGTAGGGGGGAGGGCGGTTTCCGGGGAGCTGTTTTTT | CASSVGGRAVSGELFF
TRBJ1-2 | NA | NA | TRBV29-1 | TGCAGCGTCTCCGGGGAGGACCAGCCAGGACCCTATGGCTACACCTTC | CSVSGEDQPGPYGYTF
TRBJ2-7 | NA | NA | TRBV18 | TGTGCCAGCTCCGTGGGGCAGCAAAGCTCCTACGAGCAGTACTTC | CASSVGQQSSYEQYF
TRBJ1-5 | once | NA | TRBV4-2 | TGTGCCAGCAGCTCAATAGTCGGTGAGGGACAGCCCCAGCATTTT | CASSSIVGEGQPQHF
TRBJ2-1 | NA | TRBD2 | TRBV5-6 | TGTGCCAGCAGCTTTTTAACCGGGAGGGCCGATGAGCAGTTCTTC | CASSFLTGRADEQFF
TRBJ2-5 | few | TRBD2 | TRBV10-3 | TGTGCCATCAGTCTAGGGACTAGCGGGGGGGCTCAAGAGACCCAGTACTTC | CAISLGTSGGAQETQYF
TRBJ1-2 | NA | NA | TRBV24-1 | TGTGCCACCAGTAACATCAACTATAACTATGGCTACACCTTC | CATSNINYNYGYTF
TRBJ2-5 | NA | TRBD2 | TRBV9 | TGTGCCAGCAGCGTAGCGACGGGAGGGGGACAAGAGACCCAGTACTTC | CASSVATGGGQETQYF
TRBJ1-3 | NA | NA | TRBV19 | TGTGCCAGTAGTCCGGGCTCTGGAAACACCATATATTTT | CASSPGSGNTIYF
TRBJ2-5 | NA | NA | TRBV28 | TGTGCCAGCAGTTCCATCCAGGGGTTGGAGACCCAGTACTTC | CASSSIQGLETQYF
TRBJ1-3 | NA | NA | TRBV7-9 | TGTGCCAGCAGCTTAGGACAGGGAAACACCATATATTTT | CASSLGQGNTIYF
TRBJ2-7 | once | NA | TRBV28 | TGTGCCAGCAGTGAGACAGTGTCCACGCCAAACTTC | CASSETVSTPNF
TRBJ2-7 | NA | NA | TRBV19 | TGTGCCAGTAGTATCGGGGGACAGATTAGCTCCTACGAGCAGTACTTC | CASSIGGQISSYEQYF
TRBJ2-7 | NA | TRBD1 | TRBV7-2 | TGTGCCAGCAGCCTTCGTGCCCGGACAGGTGGCTACGAGCAGTACTTC | CASSLRARTGGYEQYF
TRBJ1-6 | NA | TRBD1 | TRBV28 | TGTGCCAGCAGATCGGGACAGGGTATCTCTTCACCCCTCCACTTT | CASRSGQGISSPLHF
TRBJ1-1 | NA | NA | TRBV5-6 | TGTGCCAGCAGCATACAACAATCCATCGCCAGGTTCGACACTGAAGCTTTCTTT | CASSIQQSIARFDTEAFF
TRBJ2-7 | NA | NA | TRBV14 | TGTGCCAGCAGCCAAGTCGGCCGGGATTGGGTCGAGCAGTACTTC | CASSQVGRDWVEQYF
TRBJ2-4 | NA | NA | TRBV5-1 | TGCGCCAGCAGCGGGGGCCAAACTCAGTACTTC | CASSGGQTQYF